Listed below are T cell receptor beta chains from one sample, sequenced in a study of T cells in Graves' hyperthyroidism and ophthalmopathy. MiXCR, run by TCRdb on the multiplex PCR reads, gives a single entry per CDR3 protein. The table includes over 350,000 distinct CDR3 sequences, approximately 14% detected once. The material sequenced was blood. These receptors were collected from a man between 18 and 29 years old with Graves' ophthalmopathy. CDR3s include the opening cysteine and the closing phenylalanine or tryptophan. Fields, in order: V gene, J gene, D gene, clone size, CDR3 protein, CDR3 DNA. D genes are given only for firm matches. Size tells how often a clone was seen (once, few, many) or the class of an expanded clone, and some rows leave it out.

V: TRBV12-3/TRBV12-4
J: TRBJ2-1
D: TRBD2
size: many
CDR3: CASSTSGGAYNEQFF
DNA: TGTGCCAGCAGTACTAGCGGGGGGGCCTACAATGAGCAGTTCTTC

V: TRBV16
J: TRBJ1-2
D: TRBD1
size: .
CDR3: CASSRDRVSNGYTF
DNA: TGTGCCAGCAGCCGGGACAGGGTTTCAAATGGCTACACCTTC

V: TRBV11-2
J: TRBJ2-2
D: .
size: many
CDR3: CASKVAGGTGELFF
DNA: TGTGCCAGCAAGGTGGCCGGGGGCACCGGGGAGCTGTTTTTT

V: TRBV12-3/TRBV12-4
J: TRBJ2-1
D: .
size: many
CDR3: CASSHPLSGEQFF
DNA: TGTGCCAGCAGCCACCCCTTGAGCGGGGAGCAGTTCTTC

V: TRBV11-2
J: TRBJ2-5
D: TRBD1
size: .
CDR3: CASSRGGQGPQETQYF
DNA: TGTGCCAGCAGCCGAGGGGGACAGGGACCGCAAGAGACCCAGTACTTC

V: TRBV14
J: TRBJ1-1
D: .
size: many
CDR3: CASSQDPLGGATEAFF
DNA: TGTGCCAGCAGCCAAGATCCCTTAGGAGGGGCGACTGAAGCTTTCTTT

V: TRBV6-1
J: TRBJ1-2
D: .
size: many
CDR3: CASRSPPVYGYTF
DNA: TGTGCCAGCAGAAGCCCTCCAGTCTATGGCTACACCTTC

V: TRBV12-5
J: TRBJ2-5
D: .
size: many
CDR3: CASGLVPRGETQYF
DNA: TGTGCTAGTGGTTTGGTACCGAGGGGAGAGACCCAGTACTTC

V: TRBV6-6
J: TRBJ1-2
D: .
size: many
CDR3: CASSYSLGSYGYTF
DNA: TGTGCCAGCAGTTACTCGCTGGGAAGCTATGGCTACACCTTC

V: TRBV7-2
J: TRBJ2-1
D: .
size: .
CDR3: CASSLSGHEQFF
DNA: TGTGCCAGCAGCTTGTCAGGGCATGAGCAGTTCTTC

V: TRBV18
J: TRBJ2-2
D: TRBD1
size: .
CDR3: CASKRQGSNTGELFF
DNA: TGTGCCAGCAAGAGACAGGGTTCGAACACCGGGGAGCTGTTTTTT

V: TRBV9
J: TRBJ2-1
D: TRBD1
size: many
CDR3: CASSKGQVPGEQFF
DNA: TGTGCCAGCAGCAAAGGACAGGTCCCGGGTGAGCAGTTCTTC

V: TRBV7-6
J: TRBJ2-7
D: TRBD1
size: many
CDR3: CASSCHGTVAGGSYEQYF
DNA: TGTGCCAGCAGCTGTCACGGGACAGTCGCCGGTGGCTCCTACGAGCAGTACTTC

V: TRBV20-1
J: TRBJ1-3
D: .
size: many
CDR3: CSASIGGGGGNTIYF
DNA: TGCAGTGCTAGTATCGGAGGGGGAGGTGGAAACACCATATATTTT

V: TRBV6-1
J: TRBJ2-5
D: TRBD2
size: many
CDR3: CASCEWGGQETQYF
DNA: TGTGCCAGCTGCGAATGGGGGGGTCAAGAGACCCAGTACTTC

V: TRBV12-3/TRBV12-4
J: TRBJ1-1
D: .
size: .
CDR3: CASSPGGGHGAFF
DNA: TGTGCCAGCAGTCCGGGGGGGGGCCACGGGGCTTTCTTT

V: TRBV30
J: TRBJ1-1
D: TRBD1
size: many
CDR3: CAWGPLGQGATEAFF
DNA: TGTGCCTGGGGTCCTCTAGGACAGGGGGCCACTGAAGCTTTCTTT

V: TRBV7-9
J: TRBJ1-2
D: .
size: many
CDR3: CASLGPSRGNYGYTF
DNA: TGTGCCAGTCTGGGGCCAAGCAGGGGTAACTATGGCTACACCTTC

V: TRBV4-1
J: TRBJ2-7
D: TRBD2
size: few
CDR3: CASSHGTTSPEQYF
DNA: TGCGCCAGCAGCCACGGGACTACCTCCCCCGAGCAGTACTTC

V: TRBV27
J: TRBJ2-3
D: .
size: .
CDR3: CASSSVGPDTQYF
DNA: TGTGCCAGCAGTTCGGTCGGACCAGATACGCAGTATTTT

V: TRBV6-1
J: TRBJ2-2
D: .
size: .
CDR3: CASKNFDTGELFF
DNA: TGTGCCAGCAAGAACTTCGACACCGGGGAGCTGTTTTTT

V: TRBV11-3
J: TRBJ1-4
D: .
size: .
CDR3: CASSGVSNEKLFF
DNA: TGTGCCAGCAGCGGGGTGTCTAATGAAAAACTGTTTTTT

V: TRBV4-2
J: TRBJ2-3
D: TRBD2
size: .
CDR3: CASSQGEASGRLDTQYF
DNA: TGTGCCAGCAGCCAAGGCGAGGCTAGCGGGAGGTTGGATACGCAGTATTTT

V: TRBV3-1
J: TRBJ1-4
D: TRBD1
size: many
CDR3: CASSIPSRDRGKLFF
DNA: TGTGCCAGCAGCATACCGTCCCGGGACAGAGGAAAACTGTTTTTT

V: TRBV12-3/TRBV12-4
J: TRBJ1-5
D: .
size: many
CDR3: CASSDSGQGSGYQPQHF
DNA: TGTGCCAGCAGTGATTCGGGTCAGGGGTCGGGATATCAGCCCCAGCATTTT

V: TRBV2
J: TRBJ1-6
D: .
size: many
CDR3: CASSDSVSSYNSPLHF
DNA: TGTGCCAGCAGTGACTCAGTGAGCTCCTATAATTCACCCCTCCACTTT

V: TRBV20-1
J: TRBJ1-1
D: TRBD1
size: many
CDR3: CSASTGQGDTEAFF
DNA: TGCAGTGCTTCTACGGGACAGGGAGACACTGAAGCTTTCTTT

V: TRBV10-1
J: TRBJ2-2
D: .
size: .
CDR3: CASSGGSANTGELFF
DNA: TGCGCCAGCAGTGGAGGGAGCGCGAACACCGGGGAGCTGTTTTTT

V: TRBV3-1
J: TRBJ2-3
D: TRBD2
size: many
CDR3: CASSPPLAGGPGVTDTQYF
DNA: TGTGCCAGCAGCCCGCCCCTAGCGGGAGGGCCTGGAGTCACAGATACGCAGTATTTT

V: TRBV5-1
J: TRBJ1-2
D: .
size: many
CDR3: CASSLVGAGYGYTF
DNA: TGCGCCAGCAGCTTGGTGGGAGCCGGCTATGGCTACACCTTC

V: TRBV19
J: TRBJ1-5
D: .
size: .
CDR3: CASSILGGQPQHF
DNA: TGTGCCAGTAGTATCCTAGGGGGTCAGCCCCAGCATTTT

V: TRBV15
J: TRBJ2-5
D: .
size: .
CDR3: CATSRDLPGLETQYF
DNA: TGTGCCACCAGCAGAGATCTCCCAGGGCTAGAGACCCAGTACTTC

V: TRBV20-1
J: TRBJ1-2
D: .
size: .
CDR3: CSASHPGRGADYGYTF
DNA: TGCAGTGCTAGTCATCCAGGACGAGGGGCCGACTATGGCTACACCTTC

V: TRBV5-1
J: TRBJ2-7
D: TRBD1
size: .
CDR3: CASVTGTGSDEQYF
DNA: TGCGCCAGCGTGACGGGGACAGGGAGCGACGAGCAGTACTTC

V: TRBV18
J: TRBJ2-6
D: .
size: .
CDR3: CASSPPSLAGANVLTF
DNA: TGTGCCAGCTCACCACCGAGTCTTGCTGGGGCCAACGTCCTGACTTTC

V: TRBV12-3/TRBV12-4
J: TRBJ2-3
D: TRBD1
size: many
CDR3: CASSLRGTGITDTQYF
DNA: TGTGCCAGCAGCCTCAGGGGGACAGGGATCACAGATACGCAGTATTTT

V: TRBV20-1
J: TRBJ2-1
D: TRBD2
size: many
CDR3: CSVEFDTAGGLKQFF
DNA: TGCAGTGTGGAGTTTGACACGGCGGGGGGGCTTAAGCAGTTCTTC

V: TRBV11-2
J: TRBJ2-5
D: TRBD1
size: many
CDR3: CASSSYGQGKAETQYF
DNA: TGTGCCAGCAGCTCCTATGGACAGGGAAAGGCGGAGACCCAGTACTTC

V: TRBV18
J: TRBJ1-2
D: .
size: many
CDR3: CASSPRADPNYGYTF
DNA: TGTGCCAGCTCACCACGGGCAGATCCTAACTATGGCTACACCTTC

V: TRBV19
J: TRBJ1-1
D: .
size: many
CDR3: CASMSWEENTEAFF
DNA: TGTGCCAGTATGTCTTGGGAAGAGAACACTGAAGCTTTCTTT